Below, 6 T cell receptor beta chains from the same sample are listed, as sequenced in a study of blood T cell repertoires in COVID-19. The assay was immunoSEQ multiplex PCR, and TCRdb's table has in-frame clones only and misses some. The sample yields hundreds of thousands of clones, about 85% seen once. Sequenced sample: peripheral blood. These receptor sequences come from a woman under 30 who had recovered from COVID-19.

The rearrangement joins TRBV25-1 to TRBJ1-2; weak D call: TRBD1 (5 bases). CDR3 length equals 16 residues. Germline V lookup: CDR1 MGHDK, CDR2 SYGVNS. The ends were cut back, 4 bases at V and 1 base at J, with 16 bases in the middle. The CDR3 bases are TGTGCCAGCAGTGGAATACTACAGGCGATTAACTATGGCTACACCTTC. As protein: CASSGILQAINYGYTF.

J is TRBJ1-6 and V is TRBV19, with D uncertain. CDR3 length: 13 amino acids. V was trimmed by 6 bases and J by 3 bases, leaving 6 bases between them. Germline V gene data show CDR1 as LNHDA and CDR2 as SQIVND (reference sequence). The CDR3 sequence is CASRISYNSPLHF. CDR3 sequence (DNA): TGTGCCAGTAGGATCAGCTATAATTCACCCCTCCACTTT.

This chain joins TRBV5-4 and TRBJ2-2; no clear D. Germline-derived CDR1 and CDR2 are SGHNT and YYREEE (reference sequence). V was clipped by 2 bases and J by 4 bases, with 6 bases between them. This CDR3 is built from 13 residues. DNA for the CDR3: TGTGCCAGCAGCTTTGGCAGCACCGGGGAGCTGTTTTTT. It translates to CASSFGSTGELFF. Together with reference TRBV5-4 and TRBJ2-2, the CDR3 gives the full variable domain: ETGVTQSPTHLIKTRGQQVTLRCSSQSGHNTVSWYQQALGQGPQFIFQYYREEENGRGNFPPRFSGLQFPNYSSELNVNALELDDSALYLCASSFGSTGELFFGEGSRLTVL.

The chain has TRBV25-1 and TRBJ1-6; no reliable D call. The CDR3 spans 13 residues. Per the germline V gene, CDR1 is MGHDK and CDR2 is SYGVNS. Trimming stripped 7 bases from V and 10 bases from J, with 14 bases between. The CDR3 nucleotides read TGTGCCAGCAAACAGTCAACGGGGTCACCCCTCCACTTT. As protein: CASKQSTGSPLHF.

The chain combines TRBV14 with TRBJ2-6; D ambiguous. Germline CDR1 reads SGHDN; CDR2 reads FVKESK. The CDR3 runs to 15 residues. The ends were cut back, 1 base at V and 2 bases at J, with 6 bases in the middle. The CDR3 is CASSQVGPGANVLTF. The CDR3 DNA reads as TGTGCCAGCAGCCAAGTGGGCCCTGGGGCCAACGTCCTGACTTTC.

This sequence joins TRBV7-2 and TRBJ1-1; D ambiguous. This CDR3 is 14 amino acids long. V was shortened by 1 base and J by 0 bases, with 6 bases between the two germline ends. Germline CDR1 SGHTA, CDR2 FQGNSA. The CDR3, as DNA: TGTGCCAGCAGCTTAGGGCCATTGAACACTGAAGCTTTCTTT. This gives the protein CASSLGPLNTEAFF.